Listed here is a single T cell receptor (beta chain). This sequence may be a read error, since a much larger clone differs from it by one base. From germline, CDR1 is PRHDT and CDR2 FYEKMQ (reference sequence). This CDR3 spans 17 amino acids. The source of the sample is a study of molecular identifiers for immune sequencing clone quantification. TCRdb re-called the PCR reads through MiXCR, storing one row per CDR3 protein. Of about 510,000 distinct CDR3 sequences listed, around 23% are singletons. The TCR comes from a human donor in good health. Some libraries in this study had Jurkat cell RNA spiked in. Sequenced: naive CD8+ T cells from blood, with Jurkat cell RNA spiked in. Indicated subset: FACS-sorted CD8+CD4-CCR7+CD45RA+ naive T cells. The J gene is TRBJ2-4, the V gene TRBV13; TRBD2 agrees at 9 bases. Here the CDR3 DNA reads TGTGCCAGCAGCCCCCCCGCCGAGCGGGAGGCCAAAGACATTCAGTACTTC. As protein: CASSPPAEREAKDIQYF.